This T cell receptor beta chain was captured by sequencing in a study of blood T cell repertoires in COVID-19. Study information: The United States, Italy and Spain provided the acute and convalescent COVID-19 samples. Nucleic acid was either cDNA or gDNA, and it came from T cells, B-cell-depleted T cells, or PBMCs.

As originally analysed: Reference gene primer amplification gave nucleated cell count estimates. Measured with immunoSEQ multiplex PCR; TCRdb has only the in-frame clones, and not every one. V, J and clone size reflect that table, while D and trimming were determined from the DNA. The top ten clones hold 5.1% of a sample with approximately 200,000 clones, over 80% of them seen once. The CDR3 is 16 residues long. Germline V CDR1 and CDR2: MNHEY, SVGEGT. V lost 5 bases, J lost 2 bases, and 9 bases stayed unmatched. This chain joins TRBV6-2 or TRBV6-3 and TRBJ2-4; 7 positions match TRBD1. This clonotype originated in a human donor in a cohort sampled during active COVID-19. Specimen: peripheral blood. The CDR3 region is CASSLQGLGTKNIQYF. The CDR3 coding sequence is TGTGCCAGCAGTCTACAGGGGTTAGGAACCAAAAACATTCAGTACTTC.